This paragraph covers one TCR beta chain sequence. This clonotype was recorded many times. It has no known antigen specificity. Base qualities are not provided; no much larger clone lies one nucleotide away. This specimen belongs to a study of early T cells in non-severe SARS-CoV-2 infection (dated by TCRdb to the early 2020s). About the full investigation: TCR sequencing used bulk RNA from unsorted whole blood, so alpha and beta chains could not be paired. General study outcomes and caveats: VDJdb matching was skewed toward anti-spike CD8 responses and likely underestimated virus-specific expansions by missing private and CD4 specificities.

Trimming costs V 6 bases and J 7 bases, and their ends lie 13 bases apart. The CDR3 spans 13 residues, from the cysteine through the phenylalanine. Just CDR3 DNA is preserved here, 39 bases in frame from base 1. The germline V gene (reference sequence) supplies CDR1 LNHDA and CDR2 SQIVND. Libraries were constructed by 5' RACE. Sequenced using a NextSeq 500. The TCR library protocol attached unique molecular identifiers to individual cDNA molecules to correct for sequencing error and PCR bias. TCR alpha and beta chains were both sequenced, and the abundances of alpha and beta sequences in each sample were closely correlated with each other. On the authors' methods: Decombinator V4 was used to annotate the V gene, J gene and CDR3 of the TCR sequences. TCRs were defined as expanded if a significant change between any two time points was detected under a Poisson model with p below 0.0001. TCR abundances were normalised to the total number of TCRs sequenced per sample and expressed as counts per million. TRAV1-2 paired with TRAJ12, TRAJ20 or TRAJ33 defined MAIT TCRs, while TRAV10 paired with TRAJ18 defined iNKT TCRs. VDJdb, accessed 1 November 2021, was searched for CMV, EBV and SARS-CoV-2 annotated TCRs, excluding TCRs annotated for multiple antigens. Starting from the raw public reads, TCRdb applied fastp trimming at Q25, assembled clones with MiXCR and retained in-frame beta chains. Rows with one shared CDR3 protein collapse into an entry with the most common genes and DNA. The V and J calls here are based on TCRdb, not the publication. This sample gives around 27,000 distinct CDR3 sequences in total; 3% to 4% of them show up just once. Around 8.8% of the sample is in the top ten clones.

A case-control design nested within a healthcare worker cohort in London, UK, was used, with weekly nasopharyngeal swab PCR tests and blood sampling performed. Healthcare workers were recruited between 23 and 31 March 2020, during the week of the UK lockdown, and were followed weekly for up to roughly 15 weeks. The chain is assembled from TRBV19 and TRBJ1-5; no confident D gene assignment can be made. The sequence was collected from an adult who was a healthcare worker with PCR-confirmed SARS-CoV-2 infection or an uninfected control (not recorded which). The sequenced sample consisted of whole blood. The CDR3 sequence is CASSRTHGQPQHF. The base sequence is TGTGCCAGTAGCAGGACCCACGGACAGCCCCAGCATTTT.